What follows are 5 T cell receptor beta chains derived from one specimen sequenced in a study of cytomegalovirus exposure and HLA in healthy donors. 13 Jbeta primers and 60 Vbeta primers were used for the PCR. Repertoires were generated with immunoSEQ multiplex PCR, while TCRdb's copy carries only in-frame clones and drops some. The sample lists tens of thousands of clones, roughly 80% occurring once. The sample consisted of PBMCs. Every receptor here comes from a man between 40 and 49 years old in good health and CMV-seronegative.

This clone was detected only a few times. The chain links TRBV27 to TRBJ1-4; D gene ambiguous. CDR3 length equals 16 residues. The V end was cut by 3 bases, the J end by 8 bases, with 19 bases between. Germline CDR1 reads MNHEY; CDR2 reads SMNVEV (reference sequence). The CDR3 protein is CASSLLSPRDGEKLFF. The CDR3 DNA reads as TGTGCCAGCAGTTTGTTAAGCCCGAGGGATGGCGAAAAACTGTTTTTT.

The gene calls are TRBV13 and TRBJ2-1; 14 bases align to TRBD2. CDR3 length equals 15 residues. CDR1 PRHDT and CDR2 FYEKMQ come from the germline V gene (reference sequence). V was clipped by 4 bases and J by 10 bases; unmatched bases: 6. The CDR3 loop is CASSSGLAGAVEQFF. The CDR3 nucleotides are TGTGCCAGCAGCTCGGGACTAGCGGGAGCGGTCGAGCAGTTCTTC.

The rearrangement joins TRBV11-1 to TRBJ1-3, with a weak D call TRBD1 (6 bases). Germline V lookup: CDR1 SGHAT, CDR2 FQDESV (reference sequence). The CDR3 runs to 15 residues. V shed 2 bases and J shed 2 bases, with 10 bases lying between them. This chain's CDR3 is CASSLLGGPGNTIYF. CDR3 in DNA: TGTGCCAGCAGCTTACTCGGGGGGCCTGGAAACACCATATATTTT. Full variable domain (missing parts from reference TRBV11-1 and TRBJ1-3): EAEVAQSPRYKITEKSQAVAFWCDPISGHATLYWYRQILGQGPELLVQFQDESVVDDSQLPKDRFSAERLKGVDSTLKIQPAELGDSAMYLCASSLLGGPGNTIYFGEGSWLTVV.

The table lists this clone with a count of one. The chain is built from TRBV5-1 and TRBJ2-1; D is undetermined. V was pared by 0 bases and J by 4 bases, with 5 bases between. There are 13 residues in the CDR3. Germline CDR1 reads SGHRS; CDR2 reads YFSETQ. CDR3 sequence: CASSLDSYNEQFF. The CDR3 region has the DNA TGCGCCAGCAGCTTGGACAGTTACAATGAGCAGTTCTTC. The whole variable domain, remainder taken from reference TRBV5-1 and TRBJ2-1, is KAGVTQTPRYLIKTRGQQVTLSCSPISGHRSVSWYQQTPGQGLQFLFEYFSETQRNKGNFPGRFSGRQFSNSRSEMNVSTLELGDSALYLCASSLDSYNEQFFGPGTRLTVL.

J is TRBJ2-7 and V is TRBV6-1; the D is unclear. The CDR3 totals 11 residues. V lost 8 bases to trimming and J lost 2 bases, with 7 bases between them. Looked up from germline, CDR1 is MNHNS and CDR2 is SASEGT. The CDR3 loop is CASAETYEQYF. CDR3 DNA: TGTGCCAGCGCCGAGACCTACGAGCAGTACTTC.